What follows are 20 T cell receptor beta chains derived from one specimen sequenced in a study of T cells in Graves' hyperthyroidism and ophthalmopathy. RNA transcripts yielded amplified TCR beta CDR3 regions. First-round RT-PCR with HTBI primers amplified the TCR CDR3 region. TCRdb fed the multiplex PCR reads into MiXCR, producing one record per CDR3 protein. The sample has fewer than 650,000 distinct CDR3 sequences; 13% to 15% are singletons. The sequenced sample consisted of blood. The receptor source for this set is a woman between 40 and 55 years old with Graves' hyperthyroidism.

The rearrangement joins TRBV20-1 to TRBJ2-1; 8 nucleotides align to TRBD2. The length of the CDR3 is 14 residues. V lost 5 bases to trimming and J lost 6 bases; unmatched junction nucleotides: 9. CDR1 is DFQATT, CDR2 SNEGSKA, per germline (reference sequence). CDR3 in DNA: TGCAGTGCTTCACCGGGACTAGGGCCCAATGAGCAGTTCTTC. This gives the protein CSASPGLGPNEQFF.

The chain joins TRBV19 to TRBJ2-1; D uncertain. CDR3 length equals 15 residues. Trimming left V 5 bases short and J 5 bases short, with 16 bases between. Germline V gene data show CDR1 as LNHDA and CDR2 as SQIVND (reference sequence). CDR3 bases: TGTGCCAGTAGTCCCCTCTCCAGCACCCACAATGAGCAGTTCTTC. Its translation is CASSPLSSTHNEQFF.

Regarding this clonotype: This sequence may be a read error, since a much larger clone differs from it by one base. The CDR3 DNA is TGTGCCAGCAGGACCGGGGCAGGTACCTACGAGCAGTACTTC. Amino acid sequence: CASRTGAGTYEQYF. The chain links TRBV12-3 or TRBV12-4 to TRBJ2-7; D may be TRBD1 or TRBD2 (5 bases each). The V end was cut by 6 bases, the J end by 2 bases, with 14 bases between. The CDR3 has 14 amino acids.

This chain uses TRBV11-2 with TRBJ2-1; either TRBD1 or TRBD2 may supply D (5 bases each). Trimming took 1 base from V and 0 from J, leaving 10 bases between them. The CDR3 runs to 16 residues. Germline V gene sequence: CDR1 SGHAT, CDR2 FQNNGV. The CDR3 protein is CASSLVGASSYNEQFF. In DNA, the CDR3 is TGTGCCAGCAGCTTAGTCGGGGCCAGCTCCTACAATGAGCAGTTCTTC.

This clonotype appeared many times. The J gene is TRBJ1-1, the V gene TRBV28, with 10 bases matching TRBD1. With 6 bases clipped from V and 1 base from J, the junction kept 5 bases outside the gene matches. Germline V gene sequence: CDR1 MDHEN, CDR2 SYDVKM. This CDR3 has 15 amino acids. The CDR3 region is CASSRQGARNTEAFF. The DNA for the CDR3 is TGTGCCAGCAGCCGACAGGGGGCGAGGAACACTGAAGCTTTCTTT.

A few counts support this clonotype. The chain combines TRBV6-1 with TRBJ2-3; maybe TRBD1 (5 bases). The V gene's germline CDR1 is MNHNS and CDR2 SASEGT. The CDR3 spans 11 residues. With 6 bases removed from V and 10 bases from J, the gap between germline ends came to 11 bases. CDR3 in DNA: TGTGCCAGCAGAGAACAGGTTGCGCAGTATTTT. It translates to CASREQVAQYF.

The chain uses TRBV5-6 and TRBJ2-5; D tentatively reads TRBD1 or TRBD2 (5 bases each). The CDR3 covers 15 residues. Germline V lookup: CDR1 SGHDT, CDR2 YYEEEE. V lost 0 bases to trimming and J lost 3 bases, with 12 bases between them. CDR3 loop: CASSLVAGSEETQYF. DNA of the CDR3: TGTGCCAGCAGCTTGGTCGCAGGGAGCGAAGAGACCCAGTACTTC.

Ten or more counts support this clonotype. This chain joins TRBV20-1 and TRBJ1-4; 7 bases fit TRBD1. CDR3 length: 15 residues. Germline-derived CDR1 and CDR2 are DFQATT and SNEGSKA (reference sequence). Trimming cost V 0 bases and J 4 bases; bases outside gene matches: 5. For the CDR3, the DNA is TGCAGTGCTAGAGACGGGACAGAGATTAATGAAAAACTGTTTTTT. Translation gives CSARDGTEINEKLFF.

The sample holds many counts of this clonotype. The V and J genes are TRBV7-9 and TRBJ1-5; D not resolved. The CDR3 has 13 amino acids. The V gene lost 4 bases and the J gene lost 5 bases, with 9 bases spanning the gap. Germline CDR1 reads SEHNR; CDR2 reads FQNEAQ (reference sequence). The CDR3 spells CASSSTGYQPQHF. In DNA form, the CDR3 reads TGTGCCAGCAGCTCGACCGGTTATCAGCCCCAGCATTTT.

This clonotype was detected many times. The rearrangement uses TRBV7-8 and TRBJ2-3, with unresolved D. CDR3 length: 15 amino acids. Per the germline V gene, CDR1 is SGHVS and CDR2 is FQNEAQ. V was clipped by 6 bases and J by 2 bases, with 15 bases between them. The CDR3, as DNA: TGTGCCAGCAGGGTTGGTGGGCTCCTCACAGATACGCAGTATTTT. As protein: CASRVGGLLTDTQYF. The variable domain in full, with the rest retrieved from reference TRBV7-8 and TRBJ2-3, is GAGVSQSPRYKVAKRGQDVALRCDPISGHVSLFWYQQALGQGPEFLTYFQNEAQLDKSGLPSDRFFAERPEGSVSTLKIQRTQQEDSAVYLCASRVGGLLTDTQYFGPGTRLTVL.

The chain employs TRBV5-1 and TRBJ2-1; the match to TRBD2 covers 10 bases. The CDR3 covers 15 residues. Germline V gene data show CDR1 as SGHRS and CDR2 as YFSETQ. After removal of 4 bases from V and 3 bases from J, the junction contained 4 bases not matched to a gene. CDR3 amino acids: CASSPSGRDYNEQFF. The CDR3 DNA is TGCGCCAGCAGCCCTAGCGGGAGAGACTACAATGAGCAGTTCTTC.

This clonotype has a count of ten or more. J is TRBJ2-1 and V is TRBV5-1, with TRBD2 as a possible D gene (6 bases). Trimming cost V 4 bases and J 14 bases, with 22 bases left between them. The germline CDR1 and CDR2 sequences are SGHRS and YFSETQ. The CDR3 length is 14 residues. The CDR3 protein is CASSPDQVGGGEFF. In DNA, the CDR3 is TGCGCCAGCAGCCCCGACCAAGTCGGCGGAGGGGAGTTCTTC.

This sequence joins TRBV10-3 and TRBJ2-7; 14 positions match TRBD2. The germline V gene encodes CDR1 ENHRY and CDR2 SYGVKD. This CDR3 is 17 amino acids long. The ends lost 0 bases at V and 5 bases at J; junction bases unmatched: 6. CDR3 protein: CAISESRLAGGPDEQYF. The CDR3 nucleotides are TGTGCCATCAGTGAGTCCAGACTAGCGGGAGGGCCTGACGAGCAGTACTTC.

Ten or more counts support this clonotype. The chain recombines TRBV3-1 with TRBJ1-6; 8 positions match TRBD1. V was pared by 5 bases and J by 9 bases, with 15 bases of the junction left unmatched. This CDR3 is 17 amino acids long. CDR1 LGHDT and CDR2 YNNKEL come from the germline V gene (reference sequence). CDR3 sequence: CASSKGRGQASLSPLHF. Here the CDR3 DNA reads TGTGCCAGCAGCAAAGGTCGGGGACAGGCGAGCCTTTCACCCCTCCACTTT.

This clonotype has more than one count but fewer than ten. The rearrangement links TRBV20-1 to TRBJ1-1, with D possibly matching TRBD1 (6 bases). The CDR3 is made up of 13 amino acids. In germline, CDR1 is DFQATT, CDR2 SNEGSKA (reference sequence). The germline V and J ends were trimmed by 4 bases and 4 bases, with 13 bases remaining between them. Written as DNA, the CDR3 is TGCAGTGCTAAGGTTCCGGGGGCCACTGAAGCTTTCTTT. Protein product: CSAKVPGATEAFF.

This clonotype has a single count. This chain links TRBV20-1 with TRBJ2-7, with a possible D match to TRBD2 (5 bases). Trimming left V 5 bases short and J 1 base short, with 18 bases between. CDR1 is DFQATT, CDR2 SNEGSKA, per germline (reference sequence). The CDR3 sequence is 15 residues long. Written as DNA, the CDR3 is TGCAGTGCTGTGGAAGGAGCGGCAATGTCCTACGAGCAGTACTTC. It encodes CSAVEGAAMSYEQYF.

This clonotype was counted many times. The CDR3: CAWSEHSNQPQHF. CDR3 coding DNA: TGTGCCTGGAGTGAACATAGCAATCAGCCCCAGCATTTT. The chain recombines TRBV30 with TRBJ1-5; no clear D gene. Per germline, CDR1 GTSNPN and CDR2 SVGIG (reference sequence). Deletions cut 1 base from V and 0 bases from J, with 4 bases between. This CDR3 has 13 residues.

The V call is TRBV5-1, the J call TRBJ2-7; D unresolved. V was clipped by 1 base and J by 5 bases, with 13 bases between them. The germline gives CDR1 SGHRS, CDR2 YFSETQ. The CDR3 covers 14 residues. In nucleotides, the CDR3 is TGCGCCAGCAGCTTGAGCTTCACCCCCAACGAGCAGTACTTC. Translation: CASSLSFTPNEQYF.

The CDR3 nucleotides are TGTGCCACCAGCCAGATTTATAATTCACCCCTCCACTTT. Its translation: CATSQIYNSPLHF. The rearrangement uses TRBV15 and TRBJ1-6, with D unresolved. Germline assignment: CDR1 LNHNV and CDR2 YYDKDF (reference sequence). The CDR3 is 13 amino acids. V shed 5 bases and J shed 4 bases, with 6 bases lying between them.

V usage is TRBV7-3 and J usage is TRBJ1-2; the match to TRBD1 covers 8 bases. The germline CDR1 and CDR2 sequences are SGHTA and FQGTGA. V was clipped by 5 bases and J by 3 bases; unmatched bases: 5. This CDR3 comprises 14 residues. The CDR3 region has the DNA TGTGCCAGCAGCCAGGGGGCAGGGGACTATGGCTACACCTTC. Amino acids: CASSQGAGDYGYTF.